Below, one TCR beta chain is given with its context. This specimen comes from a study of T cell responses to AZD1222 COVID-19 vaccine. Generated by immunoSEQ multiplex PCR, the TCRdb table keeps only in-frame clones and is missing some. The sample consists of fewer than 120,000 clones, about 90% of them appearing once. This specimen was peripheral blood, taken on day 0 of AZD1222 vaccination. The receptor's source is an adult in good health.

CDR3: CASSTRQGQDTDTQYF. The CDR3 region has the DNA TGTGCCAGCAGCACACGACAGGGGCAAGACACAGATACGCAGTATTTT. The chain combines TRBV7-3 with TRBJ2-3, with 8 bases lining up with TRBD1. V was clipped by 5 bases and J by 2 bases; unmatched bases: 9. CDR3 length equals 16 residues. CDR1 and CDR2 (germline): SGHTA, FQGTGA.